One sample yielded the 16 T cell receptor beta chains listed below, sequenced in a study of regulatory T cells in long-lasting Graves disease. Described time point: newly diagnosed GD, antithyroid drugs for less than 3 months. Extracted RNA from PBMCs served as the source of the TCR library. Building the TCR beta libraries relied on iRepertoire HTBI primers, and CDR3 regions underwent Arm-PCR. TCRdb re-called the multiplex PCR reads with MiXCR, one entry per CDR3 protein. The sample comprises hundreds of thousands of distinct CDR3 sequences, 16% of which are singletons, and roughly 29% rests with the top ten. These data are also associated with another study on T cells in Graves' hyperthyroidism and ophthalmopathy.

The source was peripheral blood mononuclear cells (PBMCs), collected at new diagnosis, from a patient treated with antithyroid drugs. Source of these receptors: a man in his forties with Graves disease.

The chain joins TRBV12-3 or TRBV12-4 to TRBJ1-1; D gene ambiguous. The CDR3 is 11 residues long. Trimming pared 6 bases from V and 4 bases from J, leaving 6 bases between. CDR3 coding DNA: TGTGCCAGCAGCTCAACCACTGAAGCTTTCTTT. Its protein product is CASSSTTEAFF.

This clonotype has only a few counts. A far larger clone is just one base off, so this is likely a read error. The chain employs TRBV12-3 or TRBV12-4 and TRBJ2-3; no firm D call. The CDR3 length is 11 residues. V lost 6 bases to trimming and J lost 1 base, with 2 bases between them. CDR3 coding DNA: TGTGCCAGCAGGTGCACAGATACGCAGTATTTT. As protein: CASRCTDTQYF.

This chain connects TRBV9 to TRBJ1-4, with 8 nucleotides matching TRBD1. The germline gives CDR1 SGDLS, CDR2 YYNGEE. This CDR3 is 14 amino acids long. J lost 8 bases, V lost 4 bases, and 7 bases had no gene match. The CDR3, as DNA: TGTGCCAGCAGCCCCAGCCAGGGGGCGGAAAAACTGTTTTTT. Protein: CASSPSQGAEKLFF.

This clonotype was counted between two and nine times. A much larger clone is a single base away; this may be a read error. This chain joins TRBV20-1 and TRBJ1-5; possible D gene TRBD1, 5 bases. The V and J ends lost 0 bases and 4 bases respectively, with 13 bases between them. The CDR3 covers 15 residues. Per the germline V gene, CDR1 is DFQATT and CDR2 is SNEGSKA (reference sequence). The CDR3 nucleotides read TGCAGTGCTAGAGATTGGGGGGTGCTTAATCAGCCCCAGCATTTT. Its protein product is CSARDWGVLNQPQHF.

This chain uses TRBV28 with TRBJ2-2; a weak D match, TRBD1 (6 bases). The CDR3 consists of 14 residues. Germline lookup yields CDR1 MDHEN and CDR2 SYDVKM. The V end was cut by 4 bases, the J end by 7 bases, with 13 bases between. The CDR3: CASSSGVRVGELFF. In DNA form, the CDR3 reads TGTGCCAGCAGTTCAGGGGTCAGGGTCGGGGAGCTGTTTTTT. The whole variable domain, filled in from reference TRBV28 and TRBJ2-2, reads DVKVTQSSRYLVKRTGEKVFLECVQDMDHENMFWYRQDPGLGLRLIYFSYDVKMKEKGDIPEGYSVSREKKERFSLILESASTNQTSMYLCASSSGVRVGELFFGEGSRLTVL.

This clonotype was counted only a few times. The CDR3 sequence is CASSLVSGGDGEQFF. DNA of the CDR3: TGTGCCAGCAGCTTAGTAAGTGGGGGGGACGGTGAGCAGTTCTTC. V usage is TRBV11-2 and J usage is TRBJ2-1; 7 nucleotides match TRBD2. This CDR3 has 15 residues. Per germline, CDR1 SGHAT and CDR2 FQNNGV. V was clipped by 1 base and J by 9 bases; unmatched bases: 9.

To note about this clonotype: Being one base from a much bigger clone, this may be a read error. The chain recombines TRBV7-9 with TRBJ2-1, with 8 nucleotides matching TRBD1. V gave up 5 bases and J gave up 5 bases; unmatched junction bases: 5. Germline CDR1 SEHNR, CDR2 FQNEAQ (reference sequence). CDR3 length equals 14 residues. As DNA, the CDR3 is TGTGCCAGCAGCCTCCGGACAGGGCACAATGAGCAGTTCTTC. Translated, it gives CASSLRTGHNEQFF.

The sample holds many counts of this clonotype. This sequence joins TRBV5-1 and TRBJ1-5, with no clear D. Trimming cost V 0 bases and J 3 bases, with 10 bases left between them. Looked up from germline, CDR1 is SGHRS and CDR2 is YFSETQ. CDR3 length equals 15 residues. Here the CDR3 DNA reads TGCGCCAGCAGCTTGGGGACGGTGGACAATCAGCCCCAGCATTTT. Its translation is CASSLGTVDNQPQHF.

This chain uses TRBV5-1 with TRBJ2-7; the D gene is possibly TRBD1 (6 bases). Trimming left V 0 bases short and J 2 bases short, with 9 bases between. In germline, CDR1 is SGHRS, CDR2 YFSETQ. The CDR3 contains 14 residues. Here the CDR3 DNA reads TGCGCCAGCAGCTTGGTGACAGGAGCCTACGAGCAGTACTTC. Its protein product is CASSLVTGAYEQYF.

This clonotype was detected only a few times. The chain joins TRBV6-5 to TRBJ2-5; 10 bases are shared with TRBD2. CDR3 length: 15 amino acids. J was trimmed by 1 base and V by 4 bases; bases with no gene match: 3. Germline V gene data show CDR1 as MNHEY and CDR2 as SVGAGI. For the CDR3, the DNA is TGTGCCAGCAGTTTTTCTAGCGGGGGCCAAGAGACCCAGTACTTC. Amino acid sequence: CASSFSSGGQETQYF.

The sample holds many counts of this clonotype. The CDR3 here is CASSPAGNTEAFF. CDR3 sequence (DNA): TGTGCCAGCAGCCCGGCCGGGAACACTGAAGCTTTCTTT. The rearrangement joins TRBV13 to TRBJ1-1; no firm D call. With 5 bases removed from V and 1 base from J, the gap between germline ends came to 8 bases. The CDR3 covers 13 residues. The germline V gene has CDR1 PRHDT and CDR2 FYEKMQ (reference sequence). Complete variable domain (other parts from reference TRBV13 and TRBJ1-1): AAGVIQSPRHLIKEKRETATLKCYPIPRHDTVYWYQQGPGQDPQFLISFYEKMQSDKGSIPDRFSAQQFSDYHSELNMSSLELGDSALYFCASSPAGNTEAFFGQGTRLTVV.

This clonotype has at least ten counts. This chain links TRBV12-3 or TRBV12-4 with TRBJ1-5; tentative D call: TRBD1 (5 bases). The CDR3 sequence is 13 residues long. V was pared by 4 bases and J by 4 bases, with 8 bases between. CDR3 nucleotides: TGTGCCAGCAGTTACCGGGGGAATCAGCCCCAGCATTTT. Translation gives CASSYRGNQPQHF.

Comments on this clonotype: The conserved closing phenylalanine or tryptophan is absent in this CDR3, likely reflecting a read error. V is TRBV4-1 and J is TRBJ2-5; TRBD2 agrees at 9 bases. The CDR3 loop spans 16 amino acids. V shed 1 base, J shed 5 bases, and the junction held 8 bases outside the gene matches. CDR1 MGHRA and CDR2 YSYEKL come from the germline V gene. The DNA of the CDR3 is TGCGCCAGCAGCCAAGGAAGCGGGGGGTCCCGGGAGACCCAGTACTAC. This sequence encodes CASSQGSGGSRETQYY.

In this sample, this clonotype turned up many times. The chain recombines TRBV29-1 with TRBJ2-1, with D tentatively TRBD2 (5 bases). Per the germline V gene, CDR1 is SQVTM and CDR2 is ANQGSEA. This CDR3 spans 15 amino acids. V lost 5 bases and J 3 bases, leaving 17 bases between the germline ends. CDR3 in amino acids: CSVPYGGQLYNEQFF. In nucleotides, the CDR3 is TGCAGCGTTCCCTACGGAGGTCAACTCTACAATGAGCAGTTCTTC.

The chain joins TRBV7-8 to TRBJ2-7; 7 nucleotides line up with TRBD1. The CDR3 extends over 16 amino acids. V gave up 5 bases and J gave up 3 bases; unmatched junction bases: 13. CDR1 is SGHVS and CDR2 is FQNEAQ in the germline V gene. The CDR3 reads CASSPAGTVPLYEQYF. CDR3 nucleotide sequence: TGTGCCAGCAGCCCAGCCGGGACAGTTCCTCTCTACGAGCAGTACTTC.

This clonotype was seen at least ten times. This sequence joins TRBV5-1 and TRBJ2-7, with D perhaps TRBD1 (6 bases). Per the germline V gene, CDR1 is SGHRS and CDR2 is YFSETQ. V was trimmed by 5 bases and J by 4 bases, leaving 13 bases between them. CDR3 size: 13 residues. CDR3 sequence reads: CASRPYDRYEQYF. In DNA form, the CDR3 reads TGCGCCAGCAGACCGTATGACAGGTACGAGCAGTACTTC.